This T cell receptor (beta chain) derives from a study of T-cell reconstitution after alpha-beta-depleted transplantation in children. Study-level results: Some patients' high day-60 TCRbeta diversity was traced to surviving recipient T cells and thymic progenitors. Several hundred expanded graft clones reportedly were the source of alpha-beta T cells about two months after transplant. Newly generated T cells supplied most T-cell counts and diversity one year post-transplant.

TCRbeta library construction was performed incorporating unique molecular identifiers. MiXCR, run by TCRdb on the PCR reads, gives a single entry per CDR3 protein. The data hold hundreds of thousands of distinct CDR3 sequences, with under 20% observed a single time. This clonotype was counted between two and nine times. Its cognate antigen is unknown. Germline V CDR1 and CDR2: MNHEY, SVGAGI. The CDR3 covers 15 residues. The J segment lost 1 base and the V segment lost 0 bases, leaving 3 bases of the junction unmatched. This TCR was sampled from a male patient between 5 and 17 years old who had a stem cell transplant for acute lymphoblastic leukemia, so the T cells may come from the graft donor. The V and J genes are TRBV6-5 and TRBJ2-7; TRBD2 agrees at 7 bases. The source material was PBMCs, mostly from graft donor cells, sampled 360 days after TCRalphabeta/CD19-depleted stem cell transplant. CDR3 nucleotide sequence: TGTGCCAGCAGTTACTCCGGGCGGGAGTCCTACGAGCAGTACTTC. Translating gives CASSYSGRESYEQYF.